This T cell receptor (beta chain) was retrieved from a study of blood T cells in healthy people across ages (dated by TCRdb to between 2014 and 2017). About the investigation overall: Template switching captured roughly one uniquely barcoded TCR beta cDNA molecule per two T cells in model experiments. The study measured age-related changes in TCR beta repertoire diversity using deep sequencing normalized with unique cDNA molecular identifiers. Four age groups were formed from the donors: young (average about 17 years), middle-aged (approximately 41), aged (62) and long-lived (approximately 80). For two donors (one aged 18 to 30 and one aged 80 or older), the study analyzed two additional independent replicas of 1 million unique cDNA reads from the same blood draw.

The investigation overall reported the following: Conclusive comparison of naive and antigen-experienced compartments was prevented by the profiling of bulk unsorted PBMCs. Compared with the aged group, the long-lived group had more naive CD4+ T cells, fewer expanded clones and increased TCR diversity, a pattern suggesting age selection. Because the CMV infection status of the donors was unknown, age-related changes in expanded clonotypes may potentially have been confounded. As age increased, observed TCR beta diversity per million T cells dropped in a roughly linear way, and a significant reduction was already evident by age about 40. A strong correlation was found between observed TCR beta diversity and the percentage of naive T cells measured by flow cytometry. Total diversity estimates from one million sequenced T cells were considered lower bounds and underestimates.

Libraries were built with 5' RACE. This sample was sequenced with an Illumina HiSeq 2500. A second 7 to 11 cycle PCR used a sample-barcoded 5' primer and a J-beta primer mix. Each TCR beta cDNA molecule received a unique molecular identifier from a template-switch 5' adaptor carrying 12 random nucleotides. At least 2.5 million CDR3-containing paired-end reads were obtained from each sample. The Mint cDNA synthesis kit, primed by a TRBC-specific oligonucleotide, was used to synthesize first-strand cDNA from all RNA. After uracil-DNA glycosylase treatment, a first 18-cycle PCR used universal primers M1SS and BC2_uni_R on all cDNA. The published analysis was carried out like this. For normalization, 1 million high-quality reads were randomly selected from each sample, with every read carrying a distinct molecular identifier. Reads sharing molecular identifiers were discarded rather than binned into consensus sequences. MiTCR, with a Q25 quality threshold and the strictest error-elimination algorithm, was used for CDR3 identification, clonotype clustering and error correction. A nonparametric unseen species model with Euler transformation was used to estimate a lower bound on total TCR beta diversity. TCRdb took the public reads, trimmed them with fastp at Q25, ran MiXCR for clone calling and kept in-frame beta chains. Here each entry gathers all rows of one CDR3 protein and keeps the most common genes and DNA. TCRdb's processing, not the authors', yielded these V and J calls. Within this sample are approximately 900,000 distinct CDR3 sequences, with about 28% of them counted one time only. Of the sample, 10% is held by the ten largest clones.

Worth noting for this clonotype: This clone's antigen is unknown. No base qualities exist here, and no much larger clone lies one base off it.

The approximately 39 donors, aged about 6 to 100 years, were systemically healthy Caucasian individuals from Russia. Each donor gave 8 to 10 milliliters of peripheral blood, collected into EDTA-treated Vacutainer tubes. PBMCs were isolated by Ficoll-Paque density-gradient centrifugation, with at least 6 million obtained per sample. Total RNA was extracted from PBMCs with Trizol reagent, with at least 6 micrograms obtained per sample. Naive CD45RAhigh/CD27high T cell percentages were measured by flow cytometry on a PBMC aliquot from every donor. This sample was also put to use in a study of T cells of mothers and their children. As that second study puts it: The donors were nine systemically healthy Caucasian individuals, made up of three mothers and their six children. cDNA synthesis used all of the extracted RNA, with 1.5 ug of RNA in each 15 ul reaction. In the second PCR, the M1S primer introduced both the sample barcodes and 2-4 random nucleotides. Each mother yielded over 8.5 million TCR beta CDR3 reads and each child 3 million to 3.5 million reads. Thymic selection similarly shapes TCR recombination output in related and unrelated pairs, with minor effect from inherited differences. Related mother-child pairs always showed normalized repertoire overlap that was slightly higher than in unrelated mother-child pairs, though the difference was never significant. No persistent microchimeric T cell clones were detected, at a sensitivity of around 97 clones per million clonotypes. Deep NGS was used in the study to compare the TCR beta repertoires of mothers and children and to look for features that separate related mother-child pairs from unrelated individuals. Mothers averaged about 40 +/- 4 years of age and children averaged around 10 +/- 4 years. Libraries were sequenced on Illumina HiSeq 2000 with 100+100 nt paired-end reads after adapter ligation with NEBNext reagents. To avoid cross-contamination, the mother libraries and the child libraries were prepared a month apart and sequenced in separate runs. Between roughly 450,000 and 2,000,000 distinct TCR beta clonotypes were identified per donor. Naive TCR beta clonotypes were estimated from low-frequency clonotypes matched to each donor's FACS-determined naive share, without sorting.

What was sequenced was blood. The TCR was taken from a woman in her 40s in good health.

The CDR3 protein is CASSLAGTGSYTEAFF. The nucleotide sequence reads as follows: TGTGCCAGCAGCTTAGCCGGGACAGGATCATACACTGAAGCTTTCTTT. Recombination connected TRBV5-4 to TRBJ1-1; 8 of the junction bases match TRBD1. The junction shows trimming of 2 bases on V and 3 bases on J, and the gene matches do not reach 9 bases of it. CDR1 SGHNT and CDR2 YYREEE are derived from the germline V gene (reference sequence). The CDR3 contains 16 residues, cysteine and phenylalanine counted. The sequence is cut down to CDR3 DNA, 48 bases in frame from base 1. The variable domain in full, with residues beyond the CDR3 obtained from the reference TRBV5-4 and TRBJ1-1 genes, is ETGVTQSPTHLIKTRGQQVTLRCSSQSGHNTVSWYQQALGQGPQFIFQYYREEENGRGNFPPRFSGLQFPNYSSELNVNALELDDSALYLCASSLAGTGSYTEAFFGQGTRLTVV.